This TCR beta chain was recorded in a study of blood T cell repertoires in COVID-19. The protocol was immunoSEQ multiplex PCR, while the TCRdb copy is restricted to in-frame clones and leaves out a portion. The sample holds about 48,000 clones, less than 95% seen once. This TCR was recovered from a man between 65 and 85 years old with acute or convalescent COVID-19. Sequencing was performed on peripheral blood.

CDR3 residues: CASSYYPLTQGARNTIYF. In DNA form, the CDR3 reads TGTGCCAGCAGTTACTACCCACTCACACAGGGGGCAAGAAACACCATATATTTT. This chain uses TRBV27 with TRBJ1-3, with 9 bases fitting TRBD1. The CDR3 has 18 amino acids. Germline loops: CDR1 MNHEY, CDR2 SMNVEV (reference sequence). The V and J ends lost 4 bases and 5 bases, in that order; junction bases with no gene match: 15.